A single sample gave rise to the 6 T cell receptor beta chains below, sequenced in a study of shared clonotypes between healthy human individuals (dated by TCRdb to 2018 to 2020). To prepare the library, the immunoSEQ multiplex PCR assay was applied. The source is immuneACCESS, and TCRdb retained only in-frame sequences with V and J called. Part of the clones is not carried over; for the studies checked, unresolved V genes explain less than half of this, and the remainder is unexplained. Here the sample has approximately 480,000 clones; roughly 85% occur a single time. The ten largest clones take up approximately 12% of the sample. The sequenced material came from PBMCs. These receptors all stem from a woman between 35 and 50 years old in good health. Some clones in this sample may be carry-over from other donors' samples.

The genes are TRBV28 and TRBJ2-2; no reliable D call. Germline V CDR1 and CDR2: MDHEN, SYDVKM. V dropped 3 bases and J dropped 3 bases, with 8 bases sitting between them. This CDR3 has 14 residues. The CDR3 nucleotides are TGTGCCAGCAGTTTGGCAGGTCACACCGGGGAGCTGTTTTTT. It is translated as CASSLAGHTGELFF.

This clone appeared a few times. The genes are TRBV6-5 and TRBJ1-6; no clear D gene. The CDR3 loop spans 13 amino acids. Trimming removed 5 bases at V and 7 bases at J, with 9 bases between. CDR1 MNHEY and CDR2 SVGAGI come from the germline V gene. The CDR3, as DNA: TGTGCCAGCAGTGAACAGACGAATTCACCCCTCCACTTT. It encodes CASSEQTNSPLHF.

Notes on this clone: Distinct nucleotide sequences in the sample also encode this CDR3. The rearrangement uses TRBV4-1 and TRBJ2-3; 11 bases align to TRBD2. Trimming took 4 bases from V and 4 from J; bases not matched to a gene: 1. Germline V CDR1 and CDR2: MGHRA, YSYEKL. This CDR3 has 14 residues. This CDR3 is CASSLLAGADTQYF. The CDR3 DNA reads TGCGCCAGCAGCCTACTAGCGGGAGCAGATACGCAGTATTTT.

The rearrangement joins TRBV13 to TRBJ2-1; D not certain. Trimming stripped 5 bases from V and 2 bases from J, with 13 bases between. The length of the CDR3 is 15 residues. Germline V gene lookup returns CDR1 PRHDT and CDR2 FYEKMQ (reference sequence). Here the CDR3 DNA reads TGTGCCAGCAGCCCTGGGGTGAGTGCCTACAATGAGCAGTTCTTC. It codes for CASSPGVSAYNEQFF.

V usage is TRBV19 and J usage is TRBJ2-1; 9 nucleotides align to TRBD2. The CDR3 consists of 15 residues. Germline V CDR1 and CDR2: LNHDA, SQIVND (reference sequence). V lost 3 bases, J lost 9 bases, and 9 bases stayed unmatched. The CDR3 spells CASSILGSGSGEQFF. The CDR3 region has the DNA TGTGCCAGTAGTATCCTGGGTAGCGGGAGTGGTGAGCAGTTCTTC. Drawing the rest from reference TRBV19 and TRBJ2-1, the complete variable domain is DGGITQSPKYLFRKEGQNVTLSCEQNLNHDAMYWYRQDPGQGLRLIYYSQIVNDFQKGDIAEGYSVSREKKESFPLTVTSAQKNPTAFYLCASSILGSGSGEQFFGPGTRLTVL.

About this clone itself: A much larger clone differs by one base, so this may be a read error. V usage is TRBV2 and J usage is TRBJ2-2, with 8 bases that match TRBD2. Germline V gene lookup returns CDR1 SNHLY and CDR2 FYNNEI. The CDR3 has 16 residues. CDR3 in DNA: TGTGCCGGCAGTAGTATGAGCGGGAGGAACACCGGGGAGCTGTTTTTT. It encodes CAGSSMSGRNTGELFF.